The 17 T cell receptor beta chains below come from one sample, sequenced in a study of T cell repertoires in cytomegalovirus infection. What these receptors recognize is not known. TCRdb called the reads again in MiXCR, with one record for every CDR3 protein. The sample has 750,000 to 900,000 distinct CDR3 sequences, about 27% seen once; the top ten hold less than 15%. The source was cultured CD8+ T cells from PBMCs, collected from culture after CMV antigen stimulation. Receptor source: a human donor in good health (CMV status not recorded). Some clones in this sample may be carry-over from other donors' samples.

This clonotype was found many times. The J gene is TRBJ2-1, the V gene TRBV7-8; D unresolved. Trimming took off 4 bases at V and 1 base at J, with 11 bases between the two ends. This CDR3 region has 15 residues. Germline CDR1 is SGHVS and CDR2 is FQNEAQ. The CDR3 spells CASSSDTSSYNEQFF. CDR3 sequence (DNA): TGTGCCAGCAGCTCTGACACCAGTTCCTACAATGAGCAGTTCTTC.

This clonotype was counted only a few times. The rearrangement links TRBV16 to TRBJ1-2, with D possibly TRBD1 on 5 matching bases. V gave up 5 bases and J gave up 11 bases, with 12 bases separating them. CDR3 length: 11 residues. Germline V CDR1 and CDR2: KGHSY, FQNENV. The CDR3 loop reads CASSRTRLYTF. The CDR3 DNA reads as TGTGCCAGCAGCAGGACAAGACTTTACACCTTC.

The V and J genes are TRBV12-3 or TRBV12-4 and TRBJ1-5; D uncertain. The CDR3 covers 13 residues. The V and J ends lost 5 bases and 5 bases respectively, with 10 bases between them. CDR3 bases: TGTGCCAGCAGTGGGTGGTTAGATCAGCCCCAGCATTTT. It yields the protein CASSGWLDQPQHF.

This clonotype was counted at least ten times. The V gene is TRBV27, the J gene TRBJ1-3; D is possibly TRBD1 (5 bases). The CDR3 is 14 residues long. CDR1 is MNHEY and CDR2 is SMNVEV in the germline V gene (reference sequence). V dropped 3 bases and J dropped 2 bases, with 8 bases sitting between them. CDR3 protein: CASSFGGTGNTIYF. As DNA, the CDR3 is TGTGCCAGCAGTTTCGGGGGGACTGGAAACACCATATATTTT.

This chain connects TRBV10-3 to TRBJ1-1; TRBD1 agrees at 8 bases. Germline V CDR1 and CDR2: ENHRY, SYGVKD. This CDR3 is 14 amino acids long. J was trimmed by 7 bases and V by 6 bases; bases with no gene match: 10. CDR3 protein: CAIREGQATVEAFF. The CDR3 DNA reads as TGTGCCATCAGAGAGGGACAGGCGACAGTTGAAGCTTTCTTT.

This clonotype came up a few times. The rearrangement uses TRBV6-5 and TRBJ2-2, with 8 bases lining up with TRBD1. Germline CDR1 and CDR2: MNHEY and SVGAGI. This CDR3 comprises 18 residues. V lost 2 bases, J lost 0 bases, and 8 bases stayed unmatched. CDR3 amino acids: CASSYGWGQVANTGELFF. The CDR3 bases are TGTGCCAGCAGTTACGGGTGGGGACAGGTCGCGAACACCGGGGAGCTGTTTTTT.

The rearrangement joins TRBV12-3 or TRBV12-4 to TRBJ2-3; D might be TRBD1 (6 bases). V lost 4 bases, J lost 5 bases, and 10 bases lay in between. The CDR3 spans 13 residues. The DNA for the CDR3 is TGTGCCAGCAGTTCGCTAGGGGGAGATACGCAGTATTTT. It specifies CASSSLGGDTQYF.

This clonotype has more than one count but fewer than ten. V usage is TRBV10-3 and J usage is TRBJ1-1; D ambiguous. The CDR3 runs to 12 residues. The germline CDR1 and CDR2 sequences are ENHRY and SYGVKD. Trimming left V 6 bases short and J 6 bases short, with 11 bases between. The CDR3 nucleotides read TGTGCCATCAGCGGAAAAAGTTCTGAAGCTTTCTTT. Translation gives CAISGKSSEAFF.

This clonotype was detected only a few times. The rearrangement joins TRBV7-9 to TRBJ2-2; D is undetermined. CDR1 SEHNR and CDR2 FQNEAQ come from the germline V gene (reference sequence). V lost 4 bases, J lost 5 bases, and 11 bases lay in between. The CDR3 contains 14 residues. The CDR3 DNA is TGTGCCAGCAGCTGGGTAGGGTCTACCGGGGAGCTGTTTTTT. This encodes CASSWVGSTGELFF.

The gene calls are TRBV12-3 or TRBV12-4 and TRBJ2-1, with D possibly matching TRBD2 (6 bases). This CDR3 has 15 residues. Trimming removed 7 bases from V and 4 bases from J, with 17 bases in between. This chain's CDR3 is CASTTRGEIYNEQFF. CDR3 nucleotides: TGTGCCAGCACCACCCGCGGGGAAATATACAATGAGCAGTTCTTC.

This clonotype turned up a few times. V usage is TRBV6-5 and J usage is TRBJ2-2, with D hard to call. CDR1 and CDR2 from the germline V gene are MNHEY and SVGAGI. Deletions cut 10 bases from V and 7 bases from J, with 16 bases between. The CDR3 has 13 amino acids. CDR3 amino acids: CAIGIHSLGELFF. Here the CDR3 DNA reads TGTGCCATCGGAATACACTCGCTCGGGGAGCTGTTTTTT.

The genes are TRBV12-3 or TRBV12-4 and TRBJ1-2, with a possible D match to TRBD1 (5 bases). This CDR3 is 14 amino acids long. V lost 4 bases and J lost 7, with 16 bases in between. CDR3 region: CASSSPGKDCGYTF. CDR3 in DNA: TGTGCCAGCAGTTCCCCAGGGAAAGACTGTGGCTACACCTTC.

This clonotype was observed a handful of times. The chain recombines TRBV7-2 with TRBJ1-2, with D uncertain. Germline CDR1 reads SGHTA; CDR2 reads FQGNSA. Deletions cut 1 base from V and 12 bases from J, with 9 bases between. The CDR3 consists of 11 residues. The DNA of the CDR3 is TGTGCCAGCAGCTTAGGTGGCTGGGACACCTTC. Translation gives CASSLGGWDTF.

This clonotype has a handful of counts. The chain carries TRBV27 and TRBJ1-2; no firm D call. Per germline, CDR1 MNHEY and CDR2 SMNVEV (reference sequence). Trimming took off 5 bases at V and 1 base at J, with 11 bases between the two ends. CDR3 length: 14 amino acids. Here the CDR3 DNA reads TGTGCCAGCAGTCCTGCCGGGATTAACTATGGCTACACCTTC. Residues: CASSPAGINYGYTF.

This clonotype was observed a few times. The chain joins TRBV6-5 to TRBJ2-7; D perhaps matches TRBD2 (6 bases). V was clipped by 3 bases and J by 7 bases, with 16 bases between them. Germline CDR1 reads MNHEY; CDR2 reads SVGAGI. The CDR3 is 14 residues long. The DNA for the CDR3 is TGTGCCAGCAGTTATCGGACGCCGCGGGGAGAGCAGTACTTC. This codes for CASSYRTPRGEQYF.

This clonotype was detected ten times or more. This sequence joins TRBV6-2 or TRBV6-3 and TRBJ2-1; 9 bases are a match to TRBD1. The CDR3 extends over 15 amino acids. The ends lost 2 bases at V and 1 base at J; junction bases unmatched: 0. Germline V gene data show CDR1 as MNHEY and CDR2 as SVGEGT. The DNA of the CDR3 is TGTGCCAGCAGTTACGGGACAGGGTCCTACAATGAGCAGTTCTTC. Its translation is CASSYGTGSYNEQFF.

Comment on this clonotype: A junction end diverges from the germline sequence, so it may reflect a read error. This rearrangement joins TRBV27 to TRBJ2-3; either TRBD1 or TRBD2 may supply D (6 bases each). Germline CDR1 reads MNHEY; CDR2 reads SMNVEV (reference sequence). The CDR3 extends over 15 amino acids. DNA for the CDR3: TGTGCCAACAGTTTGGAGGGGGGCAGCACAGATACGCAGTATTTT. This sequence encodes CANSLEGGSTDTQYF.